This T cell receptor beta chain was identified during a study of T cell repertoires in cytomegalovirus infection. Study in general: CMV infection plus the matching HLA type was flagged by public TCR beta signatures.

MiXCR, applied by TCRdb to the reads, yields one record per CDR3 protein. The sample has about 890,000 distinct CDR3 sequences; less than 35% are singletons. Notes on this clonotype: The antigen is not known.

From germline, CDR1 is LNHDA and CDR2 SQIVND (reference sequence). The CDR3 is made up of 16 amino acids. The junction had 5 bases not matched to a gene; V was cut back by 3 bases and J by 0 bases. This clonotype was sampled from a human donor in good health (CMV status not recorded). Some clones in this sample may be carry-over from other donors' samples. The sample consisted of cultured CD8+ T cells from PBMCs, taken from culture after CMV antigen stimulation. The chain employs TRBV19 and TRBJ2-3; TRBD2 matches 8 bases. The CDR3, as DNA: TGTGCCAGTAGTATTCGGGGCGGGGGGAGCACAGATACGCAGTATTTT. It encodes CASSIRGGGSTDTQYF.